This T cell receptor beta chain derives from a study of blood T cell repertoires in COVID-19. In the study overall: The origin of the acute and convalescent COVID-19 samples was the United States, Italy and Spain. Sources were T cells, B-cell-depleted T cells, or PBMCs; the material itself was cDNA or gDNA.

Original methodology: Researchers report that nucleated cell counts were estimated from reference gene primer amplification. Generated by immunoSEQ multiplex PCR, the TCRdb table keeps only in-frame clones and is missing some. V and J calls plus clone size are reproduced from that table; the DNA served to infer D and trimming. The data contain roughly 340,000 clones, more than 75% of them singletons. Participants had their cohort set by participant-reported clinical history. Per the germline V gene, CDR1 is MNHNS and CDR2 is SASEGT. CDR3 length: 15 residues. V dropped 3 bases and J dropped 6; count of bases not matched to a gene: 8.

The sequence was collected from a man aged 35-49 years in a cohort exposed to, infected with or recovered from COVID-19 (not recorded which). The chain joins TRBV6-1 to TRBJ1-2; 9 bases are a match to TRBD1. The sample taken for sequencing was PBMCs or T cells enriched from blood (not recorded which). The CDR3 here is CASSDNRGRSDGYTF. The CDR3 DNA follows: TGTGCCAGCAGTGACAACAGGGGGCGGTCGGATGGCTACACCTTC.